This T cell receptor beta chain was found in a study of T-cell memory formation after mild COVID-19. This clonotype occurred a few times. Its antigen is unknown. 5'RACE, which relied on constant-segment primers, yielded TCR alpha and TCR beta cDNA libraries carrying sample barcodes and UMIs. TCRdb redid the calling of the 5' RACE reads with MiXCR, one entry per CDR3 protein. This sample has 200,000 or so distinct CDR3 sequences; about 17% occur once, and the top ten carry 2.4%. Germline CDR1 and CDR2: KGHDR and SFDVKD. Germline trimming cut 9 bases from V and 7 bases from J; bases unmatched to any gene: 8. This CDR3 contains 13 residues. General study points: The study found contracting CD4+ clones mainly in CM and EM and contracting CD8+ clones in EMRA. A balance of CD4 and CD8 characterized clones contracting day 15 to 85, whereas later expanders leaned CD4+.

Sequencing used PBMCs or a T cell subset sorted from them (not recorded which). The TCR was taken from an adult woman who had mild COVID-19 (a few samples of this study predate the infection). Cell type and time point are not known. The chain is built from TRBV24-1 and TRBJ2-1; 7 positions match TRBD2. CDR3 DNA: TGTGCCACCGCTGAATCGGGGGGTAATGAGCAGTTCTTC. Amino acids: CATAESGGNEQFF.